The 6 T cell receptor beta chains listed next were all sequenced from one sample in a study of post-analysis software for immune sequencing data. Their target antigens are unknown. Study results and limitations: Elevated frequency relative to controls characterized several TRBV segments in patients, TRBV5-6, TRBV5-1 and TRBV20-1 among them.

Prepared TCR beta cDNA libraries contained unique molecular identifiers. TCRdb reprocessed the PCR reads via MiXCR and lists one record per CDR3 protein. The sample has fewer than 850,000 distinct CDR3 sequences; 46% are singletons. The sequenced material came from blood. These TCRs come from a girl aged 10-17 years with multiple sclerosis.

This CDR3 reads CASSGQGISGYTF. DNA of the CDR3: TGTGCCAGCAGCGGACAGGGTATAAGTGGCTACACCTTC. V and J are TRBV7-9 and TRBJ1-2; 8 bases align to TRBD1. CDR3 length: 13 residues. The germline V gene encodes CDR1 SEHNR and CDR2 FQNEAQ (reference sequence). J lost 7 bases, V lost 5 bases, and 6 bases had no gene match.

This clonotype was counted a few times. The CDR3 reads CASTTLAGGPDTQYF. Written as DNA, the CDR3 is TGTGCCAGCACTACCCTGGCGGGAGGGCCCGATACGCAGTATTTT. The chain uses TRBV5-4 and TRBJ2-3; TRBD2 matches at 9 bases. CDR1 is SGHNT and CDR2 is YYREEE in the germline V gene (reference sequence). V was clipped by 6 bases and J by 6 bases; unmatched bases: 11. This CDR3 comprises 15 residues.

The chain is built from TRBV14 and TRBJ1-1; a possible D gene is TRBD1 (6 bases). V lost 1 base, J lost 0 bases, and 9 bases lay in between. The length of the CDR3 is 15 residues. The germline gives CDR1 SGHDN, CDR2 FVKESK. The CDR3 sequence is CASSQGTAVNTEAFF. The DNA for the CDR3 is TGTGCCAGCAGCCAAGGGACAGCGGTGAACACTGAAGCTTTCTTT.

The chain links TRBV12-3 or TRBV12-4 to TRBJ2-3, with 8 positions matching TRBD2. Trimming removed 8 bases from V and 12 bases from J; junction bases left unmatched: 10. This CDR3 has 12 amino acids. This chain's CDR3 is CASPIASGSQYF. CDR3 nucleotide sequence: TGTGCCAGCCCAATTGCCAGCGGGAGTCAGTATTTT.

This chain links TRBV7-8 with TRBJ2-3; TRBD1 might be the D (5 bases). Germline lookup yields CDR1 SGHVS and CDR2 FQNEAQ. CDR3 length: 15 residues. Trimming left V 0 bases short and J 3 bases short, with 10 bases between. The chain's CDR3 is CASSLAPPGTDTQYF. In nucleotides, the CDR3 is TGTGCCAGCAGCTTAGCCCCCCCAGGGACAGATACGCAGTATTTT.

The gene calls are TRBV4-3 and TRBJ2-1; D may be TRBD1 or TRBD2 (5 bases each). The V gene lost 4 bases and the J gene lost 0 bases, with 13 bases spanning the gap. Germline CDR1 and CDR2: LGHNA and YSLEER. This CDR3 comprises 16 residues. The CDR3 reads CASSPSRGGSYNEQFF. As DNA, the CDR3 is TGCGCCAGCAGCCCGTCACGTGGGGGCTCCTACAATGAGCAGTTCTTC.